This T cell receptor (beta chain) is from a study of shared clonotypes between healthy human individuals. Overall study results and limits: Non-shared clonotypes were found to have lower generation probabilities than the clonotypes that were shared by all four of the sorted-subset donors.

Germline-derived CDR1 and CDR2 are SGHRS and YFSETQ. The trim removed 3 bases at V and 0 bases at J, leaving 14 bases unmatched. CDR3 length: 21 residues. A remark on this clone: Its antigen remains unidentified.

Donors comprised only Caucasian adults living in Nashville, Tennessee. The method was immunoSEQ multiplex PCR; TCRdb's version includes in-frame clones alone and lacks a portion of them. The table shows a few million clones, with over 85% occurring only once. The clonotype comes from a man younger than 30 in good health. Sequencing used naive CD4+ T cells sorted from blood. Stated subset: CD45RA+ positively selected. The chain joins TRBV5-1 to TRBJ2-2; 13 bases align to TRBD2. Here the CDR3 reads CASSSQLAGGVSGANTGELFF. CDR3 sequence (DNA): TGCGCCAGCAGCTCCCAACTAGCGGGAGGGGTTTCCGGAGCGAACACCGGGGAGCTGTTTTTT.